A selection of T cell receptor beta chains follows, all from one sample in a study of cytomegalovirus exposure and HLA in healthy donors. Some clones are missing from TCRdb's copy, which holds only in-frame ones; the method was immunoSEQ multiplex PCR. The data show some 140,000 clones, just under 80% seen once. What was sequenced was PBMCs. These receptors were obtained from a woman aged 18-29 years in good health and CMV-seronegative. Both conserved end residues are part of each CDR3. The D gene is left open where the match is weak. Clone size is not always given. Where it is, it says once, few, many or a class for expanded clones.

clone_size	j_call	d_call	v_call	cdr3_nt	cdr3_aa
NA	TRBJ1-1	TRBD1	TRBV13	TGTGCCAGCAGCTTAGGGGACAGGGTATTTACGGGAGCTTTCTTT	CASSLGDRVFTGAFF
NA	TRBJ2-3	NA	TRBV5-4	TGTGCCAGCAGCTTCTTTGAGACTAACACAGATACGCAGTATTTT	CASSFFETNTDTQYF
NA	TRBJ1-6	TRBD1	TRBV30	TGTGCCTGGCGGACGGGACAGGGGTATTCACCCCTCCACTTT	CAWRTGQGYSPLHF
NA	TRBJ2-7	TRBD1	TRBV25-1	TGTGCCAGCAGTGAATTAGGAGACAGGGCCCTCTACGAGCAGTACTTC	CASSELGDRALYEQYF
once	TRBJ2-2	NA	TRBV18	TGTGCCAGCTCACCCCTAAGGCTGCAGACGGGCACCGGGGAGCTGTTTTTT	CASSPLRLQTGTGELFF
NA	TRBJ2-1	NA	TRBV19	TGTGCCAGTAGTCTCGGCCCCCGGGGCAATGAGCAGTTCTTC	CASSLGPRGNEQFF
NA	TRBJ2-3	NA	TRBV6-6	TGTGCCAGCAGTCCTAGCACAGATACGCAGTATTTT	CASSPSTDTQYF
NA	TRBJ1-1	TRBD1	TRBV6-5	TGTGCCAGCAGTTACTGGGACAGGGGCGAAGCTTTCTTT	CASSYWDRGEAFF
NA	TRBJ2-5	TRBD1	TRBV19	TGTGCCAGTAGTACCGTTGCGGGACAGGGAATAACGTACGGCCAAGAGACCCAGTACTTC	CASSTVAGQGITYGQETQYF
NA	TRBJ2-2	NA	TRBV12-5	TGTGCTAGTGGTTTGGACTCCAAAACAGGGTTAGGCACCGGGGAGCTGTTTTTT	CASGLDSKTGLGTGELFF
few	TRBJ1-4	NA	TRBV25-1	TGTGCCAGCAGTGTTGCGGAGGAAAAACTGTTTTTT	CASSVAEEKLFF
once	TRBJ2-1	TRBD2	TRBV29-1	TGCAGCGTTGAGGAATTAGCGGGAGGGTCCTACAATGAGCAGTTCTTC	CSVEELAGGSYNEQFF
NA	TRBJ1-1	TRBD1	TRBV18	TGTGCCAGCTCAGAAAGACAGGGGGCTCCGGCCCAAGCTTTCTTT	CASSERQGAPAQAFF
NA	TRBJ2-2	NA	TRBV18	TGTGCCAGCTCACCACCGGCGGTTACCGGGGAGCTGTTTTTT	CASSPPAVTGELFF
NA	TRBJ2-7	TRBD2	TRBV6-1	TGTGCCAGCAGTGAAGGTCCGGGAGGGCCTTCCTACGAGCAGTACTTC	CASSEGPGGPSYEQYF
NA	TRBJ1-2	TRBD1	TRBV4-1	TGCGCCAGCAGCTCGACAGGGAACTATGGCTACACCTTC	CASSSTGNYGYTF
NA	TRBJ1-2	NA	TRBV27	TGTGCCAGCAGTTTCCGAGGGTCGGCCAACCGAGTAACTCATGGCTACACCTTC	CASSFRGSANRVTHGYTF
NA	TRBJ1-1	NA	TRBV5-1	TGCGCCAGCAGCTTGGGACAGGAGGACACTGAAGCTTTCTTT	CASSLGQEDTEAFF
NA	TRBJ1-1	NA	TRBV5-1	TGCGCCAGCAGCTTGGAGGGAGATCGAACTGAAGCTTTCTTT	CASSLEGDRTEAFF
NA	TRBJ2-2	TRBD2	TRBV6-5	TGTGCCAGCAGTCCCGGACTAGCGCTCACCGGGGAGCTGTTTTTT	CASSPGLALTGELFF
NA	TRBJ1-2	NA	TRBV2	TGTGCCAGCAGTGAAGGGCGGGCAAGGGCGTCTAACTATGGCTACACCTTC	CASSEGRARASNYGYTF
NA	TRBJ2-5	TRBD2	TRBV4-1	TGCGCCAGCAGCCTGGGACTAGCGGGAGGGGGAGAGACCCAGTACTTC	CASSLGLAGGGETQYF
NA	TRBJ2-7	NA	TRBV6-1	TGTGCCAGCAGTGCAGAGACAGGAGATTCCTACGAGCAGTACTTC	CASSAETGDSYEQYF
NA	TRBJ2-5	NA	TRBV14	TGTGCCAGCAGCCAAGGATTCGGGACAATTGTCGAGACCCAGTACTTC	CASSQGFGTIVETQYF
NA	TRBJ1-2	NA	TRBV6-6	TGTGCCAGCAGTTACTCGCAGAAATTCTATGGCTACACCTTC	CASSYSQKFYGYTF
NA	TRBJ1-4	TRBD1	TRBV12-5	TGTGCTAGTGGTTCTCGACAGGGACACGGAGAAAAACTGTTTTTT	CASGSRQGHGEKLFF
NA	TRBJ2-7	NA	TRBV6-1	TGTGCCAGCAGAGCTTTCTACGAGCAGTACTTC	CASRAFYEQYF
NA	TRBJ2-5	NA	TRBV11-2	TGTGCCAGCAGCAGGCGGGAAGGACTCCCGACCCAGTACTTC	CASSRREGLPTQYF
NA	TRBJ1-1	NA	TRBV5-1	TGCGCCAGCAGCCAGGCGGCAGGGTGGCACACTGAAGCTTTCTTT	CASSQAAGWHTEAFF
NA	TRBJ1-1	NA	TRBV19	TGTGCCAGTACCGAACAAGGGAGGCCCACTGAAGCTTTCTTT	CASTEQGRPTEAFF
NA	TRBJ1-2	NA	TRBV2	TGTGCCAGCAGTGAGGAGGAGACCCCAAGCCCCCATGGCTACACCTTC	CASSEEETPSPHGYTF
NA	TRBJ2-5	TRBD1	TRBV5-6	TGTGCCAGCAGCTTGGGACAGGGCGTGGGAGAGACCCAGTACTTC	CASSLGQGVGETQYF
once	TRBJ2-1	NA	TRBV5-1	TGCGCCAGCAGCTTGGCAGCGGGCTCCTACAATGAGCAGTTCTTC	CASSLAAGSYNEQFF
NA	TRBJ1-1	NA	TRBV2	TGTGCCAGCAGTGGCGGGGAGAACACTGAAGCTTTCTTT	CASSGGENTEAFF
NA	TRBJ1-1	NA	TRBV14	TGTGCCAGCAGCCCCCGGGTGAACACTGAAGCTTTCTTT	CASSPRVNTEAFF
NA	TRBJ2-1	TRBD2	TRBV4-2	TGTGCCAGCAGCCAAGATGGGCTAGCGGCCTCCTACAATGAGCAGTTCTTC	CASSQDGLAASYNEQFF
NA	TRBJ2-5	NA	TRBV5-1	TGCGCCAGCAGCTTTTCTGAGACCCAGTACTTC	CASSFSETQYF
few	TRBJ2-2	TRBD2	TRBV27	TGTGCCAGCAGTCCGCTAGCGGGAAGTGGCGGGGAGCTGTTTTTT	CASSPLAGSGGELFF
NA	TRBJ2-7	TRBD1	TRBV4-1	TGCGCCAGCAGCCAAGATCCCGGGCGGGACAGGGGCTACGAGCAGTACTTC	CASSQDPGRDRGYEQYF
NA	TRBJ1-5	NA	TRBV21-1	TGTGCCAGCAGCAAAGAGAATGGTGGCCGGGACAGGGGGCTTCAGCCCCAGCATTTT	CASSKENGGRDRGLQPQHF
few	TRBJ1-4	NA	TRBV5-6	TGTGCCAGCAGCACCGGACACCGTACCGCGAAACTGTTTTTT	CASSTGHRTAKLFF
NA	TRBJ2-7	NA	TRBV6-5	TGTGCCAGCATCAAAGGAGGGACCTACGAGCAGTACTTC	CASIKGGTYEQYF
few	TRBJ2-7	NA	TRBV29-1	TGCAGCGTTATTCGGGGCGCGGGATACGAGCAGTACTTC	CSVIRGAGYEQYF
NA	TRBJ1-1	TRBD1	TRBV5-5	TGTGCCAGCAGCTGGAGGACAGGGGGTTCGAACACTGAAGCTTTCTTT	CASSWRTGGSNTEAFF
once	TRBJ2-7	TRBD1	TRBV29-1	TGCAGCGTTGACACCGGGGACAGGGTTAACGAGCAGTACTTC	CSVDTGDRVNEQYF
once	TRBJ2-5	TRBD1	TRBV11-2	TGTGCCAGCAGAAAGCCATGGGACAGGAAAGAGACCCAGTACTTC	CASRKPWDRKETQYF
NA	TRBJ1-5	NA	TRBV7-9	TGTGCCAGCAGCCCCGCGCTTGCCCATCAGCCCCAGCATTTT	CASSPALAHQPQHF
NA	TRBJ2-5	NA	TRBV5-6	TGTGCCAGCAGCTTCGTGGGTTCCGGGGAGACCCAGTACTTC	CASSFVGSGETQYF
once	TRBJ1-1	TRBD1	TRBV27	TGTGCCAGCAGTCTAGTGACAGGGGGTACTGAAGCTTTCTTT	CASSLVTGGTEAFF